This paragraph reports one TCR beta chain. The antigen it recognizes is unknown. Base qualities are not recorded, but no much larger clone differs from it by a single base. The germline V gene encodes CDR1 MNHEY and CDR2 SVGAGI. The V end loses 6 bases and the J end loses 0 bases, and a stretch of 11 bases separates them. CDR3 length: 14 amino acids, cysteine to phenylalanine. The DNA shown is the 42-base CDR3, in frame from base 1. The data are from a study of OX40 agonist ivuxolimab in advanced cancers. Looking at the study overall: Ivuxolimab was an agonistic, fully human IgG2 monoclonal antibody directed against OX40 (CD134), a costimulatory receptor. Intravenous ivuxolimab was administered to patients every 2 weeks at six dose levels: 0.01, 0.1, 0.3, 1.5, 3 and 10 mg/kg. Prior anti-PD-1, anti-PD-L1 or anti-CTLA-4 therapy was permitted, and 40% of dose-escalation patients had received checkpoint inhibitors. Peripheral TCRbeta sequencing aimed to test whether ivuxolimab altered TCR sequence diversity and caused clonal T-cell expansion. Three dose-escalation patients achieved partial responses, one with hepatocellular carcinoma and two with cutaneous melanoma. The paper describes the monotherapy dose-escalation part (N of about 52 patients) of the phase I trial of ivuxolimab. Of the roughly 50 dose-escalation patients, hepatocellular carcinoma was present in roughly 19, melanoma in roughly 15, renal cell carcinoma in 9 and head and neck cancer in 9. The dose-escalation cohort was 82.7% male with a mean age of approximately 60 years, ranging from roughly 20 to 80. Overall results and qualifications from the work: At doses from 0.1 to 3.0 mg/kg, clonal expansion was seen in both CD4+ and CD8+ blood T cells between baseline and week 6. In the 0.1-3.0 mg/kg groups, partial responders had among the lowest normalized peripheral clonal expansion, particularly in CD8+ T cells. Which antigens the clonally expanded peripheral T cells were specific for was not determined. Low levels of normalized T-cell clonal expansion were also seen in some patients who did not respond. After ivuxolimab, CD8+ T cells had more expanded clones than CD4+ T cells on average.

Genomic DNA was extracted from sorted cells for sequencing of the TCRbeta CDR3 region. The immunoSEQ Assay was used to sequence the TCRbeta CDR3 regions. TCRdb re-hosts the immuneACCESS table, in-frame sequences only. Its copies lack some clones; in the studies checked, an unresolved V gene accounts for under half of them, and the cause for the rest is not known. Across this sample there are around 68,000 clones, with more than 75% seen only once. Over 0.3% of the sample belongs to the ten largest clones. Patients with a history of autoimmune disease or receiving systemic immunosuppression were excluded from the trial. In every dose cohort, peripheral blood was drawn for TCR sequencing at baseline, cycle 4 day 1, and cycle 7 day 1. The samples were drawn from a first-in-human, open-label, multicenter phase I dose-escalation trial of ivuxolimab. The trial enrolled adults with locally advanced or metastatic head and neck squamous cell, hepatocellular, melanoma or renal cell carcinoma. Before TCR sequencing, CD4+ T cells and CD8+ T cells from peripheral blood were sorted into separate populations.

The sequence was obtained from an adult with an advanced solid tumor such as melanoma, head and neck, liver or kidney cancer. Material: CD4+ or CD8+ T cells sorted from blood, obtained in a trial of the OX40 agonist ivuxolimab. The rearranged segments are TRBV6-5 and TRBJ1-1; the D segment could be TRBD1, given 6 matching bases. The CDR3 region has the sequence CASRAGDMNTEAFF. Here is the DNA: TGTGCCAGCAGGGCAGGGGATATGAACACTGAAGCTTTCTTT.